Below, 15 T cell receptor beta chains from the same sample are listed, as sequenced in a study of beta chain features in type 1 diabetes. As every portion of the isolated RNA was reverse transcribed, the sequencing read expressed TCRB transcripts. Assay: immunoSEQ multiplex PCR; the TCRdb copy retains only in-frame clones and omits some. In the table there are hundreds of thousands of clones, 14% of which are singletons. The sample consisted of naive CD4+ T cells from blood. The receptors shown here come from a man aged 25 to 45 in good health.

The chain combines TRBV7-2 with TRBJ1-1; D ambiguous. The CDR3 spans 14 residues. The V end was cut by 4 bases, the J end by 1 base, with 10 bases between. CDR1 SGHTA and CDR2 FQGNSA come from the germline V gene. The CDR3 coding sequence is TGTGCCAGCAGCTCCCGACGGAAGAACACTGAAGCTTTCTTT. Encoded protein: CASSSRRKNTEAFF.

The chain joins TRBV7-9 to TRBJ2-3, with 10 bases aligning to TRBD1. CDR3 size: 15 residues. After removal of 5 bases from V and 7 bases from J, the junction contained 9 bases not matched to a gene. Per germline, CDR1 SEHNR and CDR2 FQNEAQ (reference sequence). The CDR3 loop is CASSPRDRGVYTQYF. The DNA for the CDR3 is TGTGCCAGCAGCCCCAGGGACAGGGGTGTTTATACGCAGTATTTT.

Only a few counts were recorded for this clone. This chain links TRBV18 with TRBJ2-7; no clear D. The V gene's germline CDR1 is KGHSH and CDR2 LQKENI. V was clipped by 1 base and J by 3 bases, with 4 bases between them. The CDR3 is made up of 12 amino acids. The CDR3 protein is CASSPQNYEQYV. As DNA, the CDR3 is TGTGCCAGCTCACCACAGAACTACGAGCAGTACGTC.

V is TRBV21-1 and J is TRBJ2-3; TRBD1 is the table's D call and was not checked against the DNA. TRBV21-1 is a known pseudogene. The length of the CDR3 is 16 residues. For the CDR3, the DNA is TGTGCCAGCAGCAAAGGAAGTGGACAGGGGGGAGATACGCAGTATTTT. Translating it yields CASSKGSGQGGDTQYF.

The genes are TRBV5-6 and TRBJ2-1; D gene unclear. The CDR3 runs 16 residues. V lost 3 bases to trimming and J lost 0 bases, with 13 bases between them. Germline V lookup: CDR1 SGHDT, CDR2 YYEEEE. Written as DNA, the CDR3 is TGTGCCAGCAGCTCGGTTGGCCAGCGCTCCTACAATGAGCAGTTCTTC. Translation gives CASSSVGQRSYNEQFF.

There are a few counts of this clone. The rearrangement links TRBV4-3 to TRBJ1-1, with D unresolved. The CDR3 loop spans 15 amino acids. V was cut by 0 bases and J by 4 bases, with 12 bases left in between. The germline CDR1 and CDR2 sequences are LGHNA and YSLEER. The CDR3 DNA sequence: TGCGCCAGCAGCCAAGATCTGGGGTCGAGCACTGAAGCTTTCTTT. This translates into CASSQDLGSSTEAFF.

The rearrangement links TRBV15 to TRBJ2-7, with no clear D. Germline CDR1 is LNHNV and CDR2 is YYDKDF (reference sequence). The CDR3 length is 13 residues. V dropped 0 bases and J dropped 6 bases, with 9 bases sitting between them. The DNA of the CDR3 is TGTGCCACCAGCAGAGATGCGACAAGCGAGCAGTACTTC. The encoded protein is CATSRDATSEQYF.

A few counts support this clone. The genes are TRBV12-5 and TRBJ2-5; D might be TRBD2 (6 bases). The CDR3 totals 14 residues. The V gene's germline CDR1 is LGHNT and CDR2 FRNRAP. V shed 3 bases and J shed 0 bases, with 8 bases lying between them. The chain's CDR3 is CASGFGLNQETQYF. The CDR3 DNA reads as TGTGCTAGTGGTTTCGGACTAAACCAAGAGACCCAGTACTTC.

This clone was picked up a small number of times. The chain uses TRBV7-2 and TRBJ1-1; D is perhaps TRBD1 (5 bases). The germline V gene has CDR1 SGHTA and CDR2 FQGNSA. The CDR3 runs to 12 residues. Trimming shortened V by 1 base and J by 8 bases, and 8 bases separated the two germline ends. The CDR3 spells CASSLERTEAFF. CDR3 DNA: TGTGCCAGCAGCTTAGAACGGACAGAAGCTTTCTTT.

This rearrangement joins TRBV21-1 to TRBJ2-7; the table's TRBD1 call for D was not verified on the DNA. TRBV21-1 is an annotated pseudogene. This CDR3 is built from 11 residues. DNA for the CDR3: TGTGCCAGCAGCTCACGGACAGGCGAGTACTTC. It is translated as CASSSRTGEYF.

This chain connects TRBV20-1 to TRBJ1-3, with D hard to call. The germline V gene has CDR1 DFQATT and CDR2 SNEGSKA (reference sequence). V lost 6 bases to trimming and J lost 6 bases, with 9 bases between them. The CDR3 has 11 amino acids. DNA of the CDR3: TGCAGTGCACATACCGAAAACACCATATATTTT. Residues: CSAHTENTIYF.

This clone appeared a few times. V usage is TRBV7-2 and J usage is TRBJ2-5, with 9 nucleotides matching TRBD1. Germline V gives CDR1 SGHTA, CDR2 FQGNSA. The V gene end was trimmed by 4 bases and the J gene end by 1 base; junction bases not matched to a gene: 7. The length of the CDR3 is 16 residues. Here the CDR3 DNA reads TGTGCCAGCAGCTCGACAGGGGGTTACCCCCAAGAGACCCAGTACTTC. It is translated as CASSSTGGYPQETQYF. The whole variable domain, filled in from reference TRBV7-2 and TRBJ2-5, reads GAGVSQSPSNKVTEKGKDVELRCDPISGHTALYWYRQSLGQGLEFLIYFQGNSAPDKSGLPSDRFSAERTGGSVSTLTIQRTQQEDSAVYLCASSSTGGYPQETQYFGPGTRLLVL.

This clone was detected a few times. The V and J genes are TRBV5-1 and TRBJ2-3; D remains ambiguous. Germline CDR1 SGHRS, CDR2 YFSETQ. With 4 bases removed from V and 1 base from J, the gap between germline ends came to 13 bases. The CDR3 has 15 amino acids. The CDR3 reads CASSVASFGTDTQYF. The CDR3, as DNA: TGCGCCAGCAGCGTAGCATCCTTTGGCACAGATACGCAGTATTTT.

This chain connects TRBV28 to TRBJ2-1, with unresolved D. Germline V lookup: CDR1 MDHEN, CDR2 SYDVKM. V shed 7 bases and J shed 1 base, with 8 bases lying between them. The CDR3 spans 13 residues. CDR3 loop: CASTEISYNEQFF. The CDR3 DNA follows: TGTGCCAGCACGGAGATTTCCTACAATGAGCAGTTCTTC.

The chain employs TRBV4-1 and TRBJ2-7; weak D call: TRBD2 (5 bases). Trimming pared 4 bases from V and 6 bases from J, leaving 16 bases between. The CDR3 runs to 14 residues. Germline V lookup: CDR1 MGHRA, CDR2 YSYEKL. The CDR3 protein is CASSRVGGFGEQYV. The CDR3 DNA sequence: TGCGCCAGCAGCCGCGTTGGAGGATTTGGCGAGCAGTACGTC.